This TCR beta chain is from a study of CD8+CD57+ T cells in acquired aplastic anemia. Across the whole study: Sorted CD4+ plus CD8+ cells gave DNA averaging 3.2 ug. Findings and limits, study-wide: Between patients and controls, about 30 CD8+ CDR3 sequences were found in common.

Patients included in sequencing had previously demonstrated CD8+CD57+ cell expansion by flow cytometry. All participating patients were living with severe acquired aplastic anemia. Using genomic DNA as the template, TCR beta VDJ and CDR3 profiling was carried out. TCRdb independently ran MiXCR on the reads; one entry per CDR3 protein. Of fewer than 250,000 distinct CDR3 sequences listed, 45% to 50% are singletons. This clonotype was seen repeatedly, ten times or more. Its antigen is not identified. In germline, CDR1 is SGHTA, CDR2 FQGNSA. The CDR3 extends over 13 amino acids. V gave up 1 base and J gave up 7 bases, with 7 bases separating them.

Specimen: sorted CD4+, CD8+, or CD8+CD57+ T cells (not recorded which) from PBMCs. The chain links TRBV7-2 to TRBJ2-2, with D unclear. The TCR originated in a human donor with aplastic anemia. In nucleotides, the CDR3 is TGTGCCAGCAGCTTAGAGACCAGCGGGGAGCTGTTTTTT. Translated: CASSLETSGELFF.